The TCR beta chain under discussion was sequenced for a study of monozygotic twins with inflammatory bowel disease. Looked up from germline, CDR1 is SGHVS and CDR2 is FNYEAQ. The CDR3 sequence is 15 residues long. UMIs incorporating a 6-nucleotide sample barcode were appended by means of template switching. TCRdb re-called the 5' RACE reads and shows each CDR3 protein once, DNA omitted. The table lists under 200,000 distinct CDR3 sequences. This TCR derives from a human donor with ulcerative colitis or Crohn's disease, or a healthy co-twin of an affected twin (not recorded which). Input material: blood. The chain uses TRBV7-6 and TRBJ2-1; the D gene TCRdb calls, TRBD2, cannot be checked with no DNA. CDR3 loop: CASRLGTSEINEQFF.